The 27 T cell receptor beta chains below come from one sample, sequenced in a study of cytomegalovirus exposure and HLA in healthy donors. Researchers ran the PCR with 60 Vbeta and 13 Jbeta primers. Libraries were prepared by immunoSEQ multiplex PCR; TCRdb keeps only in-frame clonotypes and omits some of them. The sample lists more than 95,000 clones, roughly 75% occurring once. Sample: PBMCs. The source is a female donor in good health and CMV-seronegative.

V usage is TRBV5-1 and J usage is TRBJ2-2; D is uncertain. Germline loops: CDR1 SGHRS, CDR2 YFSETQ. V lost 0 bases and J 6 bases, leaving 6 bases between the germline ends. The CDR3 totals 13 residues. The CDR3 is CASSLVVAGELFF. CDR3 nucleotide sequence: TGCGCCAGCAGCTTGGTTGTCGCCGGGGAGCTGTTTTTT.

Note on this clone: Compared with germline, one end of the junction differs, possibly owing to a read error. The chain joins TRBV6-1 to TRBJ1-4; the match to TRBD1 covers 7 bases. Germline V lookup: CDR1 MNHNS, CDR2 SASEGT. This CDR3 region has 16 residues. The CDR3 coding sequence is TGTGCCAGCAGTGGATACGGGACAGCAACTAATAAAAAACTGTTTTTT. Translating it yields CASSGYGTATNKKLFF.

The chain is built from TRBV5-1 and TRBJ2-3; 10 bases line up with TRBD1. J was trimmed by 1 base and V by 3 bases; bases with no gene match: 5. Germline V gene sequence: CDR1 SGHRS, CDR2 YFSETQ. This CDR3 comprises 16 residues. The CDR3 sequence is CASSSGGQGRTDTQYF. The CDR3 DNA reads as TGCGCCAGCAGCTCCGGGGGACAGGGGCGCACAGATACGCAGTATTTT.

The V and J genes are TRBV30 and TRBJ2-7; perhaps TRBD2 as D (5 bases). Germline CDR1 GTSNPN, CDR2 SVGIG (reference sequence). V was clipped by 2 bases and J by 3 bases, with 8 bases between them. The CDR3 contains 12 residues. This CDR3 is CAWSRESYEQYF. The CDR3 region has the DNA TGTGCCTGGAGTAGGGAGAGCTACGAGCAGTACTTC.

V is TRBV28 and J is TRBJ2-5, with D perhaps TRBD2 (5 bases). CDR3 length: 13 residues. V lost 6 bases, J lost 3 bases, and 11 bases lay in between. The germline V gene encodes CDR1 MDHEN and CDR2 SYDVKM. Here the CDR3 reads CASRRGREETQYF. The CDR3 nucleotides are TGTGCCAGCAGACGAGGGCGGGAAGAGACCCAGTACTTC. Using reference TRBV28 and TRBJ2-5 for the parts outside the CDR3, the full variable domain is DVKVTQSSRYLVKRTGEKVFLECVQDMDHENMFWYRQDPGLGLRLIYFSYDVKMKEKGDIPEGYSVSREKKERFSLILESASTNQTSMYLCASRRGREETQYFGPGTRLLVL.

The chain is built from TRBV5-1 and TRBJ2-7; 8 positions agree with TRBD1. The CDR3 runs 15 residues. J lost 0 bases, V lost 7 bases, and 9 bases had no gene match. The V gene's germline CDR1 is SGHRS and CDR2 YFSETQ. The CDR3 sequence: CASGKDRAGSYEQYF. The DNA for the CDR3 is TGCGCCAGCGGGAAGGACAGGGCCGGCTCCTACGAGCAGTACTTC.

As concerns this clone: One end of the junction varies from germline; a read error may be responsible. The chain is built from TRBV7-8 and TRBJ2-2, with D possibly TRBD2 on 6 matching bases. CDR3 length: 15 residues. Per the germline V gene, CDR1 is SGHVS and CDR2 is FQNEAQ. CDR3 bases: TGTGCCAGCAGCTTGGACTACCCGAACACCGGGGGGCTGTTTTTT. This translates into CASSLDYPNTGGLFF.

V usage is TRBV10-3 and J usage is TRBJ2-4; maybe TRBD1 (6 bases). CDR3 size: 17 residues. Trimming removed 3 bases at V and 0 bases at J, with 15 bases between. Germline assignment: CDR1 ENHRY and CDR2 SYGVKD. The CDR3 DNA sequence: TGTGCCATCAGTGACCCCGGACAGCCCTTAGCCAAAAACATTCAGTACTTC. It encodes CAISDPGQPLAKNIQYF.

The chain recombines TRBV19 with TRBJ2-7, with 7 bases aligning to TRBD1. This CDR3 is built from 16 residues. CDR1 is LNHDA and CDR2 is SQIVND in the germline V gene (reference sequence). The J segment lost 4 bases and the V segment lost 4 bases, leaving 13 bases of the junction unmatched. The CDR3 loop reads CASSNGTVSFPYEQYF. As DNA, the CDR3 is TGTGCCAGTAGTAATGGGACAGTTTCCTTTCCTTACGAGCAGTACTTC.

CDR3 amino acids: CASSLRDRSGTIYF. As DNA, the CDR3 is TGCGCCAGCAGCTTGAGGGACAGGTCGGGGACCATATATTTT. The chain recombines TRBV5-1 with TRBJ1-3, with 8 nucleotides matching TRBD1. Per germline, CDR1 SGHRS and CDR2 YFSETQ. There are 14 residues in the CDR3. V lost 1 base to trimming and J lost 10 bases; unmatched junction nucleotides: 7.

This clone showed up just once. This chain links TRBV15 with TRBJ1-5; D ambiguous. The germline gives CDR1 LNHNV, CDR2 YYDKDF (reference sequence). V was cut by 5 bases and J by 7 bases, with 18 bases left in between. This CDR3 has 15 amino acids. CDR3 in amino acids: CATSPGLERGQPQHF. The CDR3 DNA reads as TGTGCCACCAGCCCTGGATTAGAACGGGGACAGCCCCAGCATTTT. Supplemented by reference TRBV15 and TRBJ1-5, the full variable domain reads DAMVIQNPRYQVTQFGKPVTLSCSQTLNHNVMYWYQQKSSQAPKLLFHYYDKDFNNEADTPDNFQSRRPNTSFCFLDIRSPGLGDTAMYLCATSPGLERGQPQHFGDGTRLSIL.

Regarding this clone: Other DNA sequences within the sample encode an identical CDR3. The chain has TRBV28 and TRBJ1-5, with D possibly matching TRBD1 (5 bases). Germline CDR1 MDHEN, CDR2 SYDVKM. The CDR3 is 20 amino acids. Trimming cost V 7 bases and J 0 bases, with 28 bases left between them. In nucleotides, the CDR3 is TGTGCCAGCACCCACATCCGGGGCAGGGAGCGGGATTATAGCAATCAGCCCCAGCATTTT. Its translation is CASTHIRGRERDYSNQPQHF.

The V and J genes are TRBV9 and TRBJ1-3; D is possibly TRBD1 (5 bases). V was clipped by 3 bases and J by 0 bases, with 10 bases between them. Germline V gives CDR1 SGDLS, CDR2 YYNGEE. This CDR3 spans 15 amino acids. CDR3 loop: CASSERQSSGNTIYF. The CDR3 DNA reads TGTGCCAGCAGCGAGAGACAGAGCTCTGGAAACACCATATATTTT.

This clone was picked up one time. This rearrangement joins TRBV6-5 to TRBJ2-1; D remains ambiguous. The CDR3 consists of 12 residues. Germline V gene sequence: CDR1 MNHEY, CDR2 SVGAGI. V shed 5 bases and J shed 7 bases, with 9 bases lying between them. CDR3 sequence reads: CASSAYSNEQFF. The CDR3 region has the DNA TGTGCCAGCAGTGCCTACAGTAATGAGCAGTTCTTC.

J is TRBJ2-1 and V is TRBV7-6; a weak D match, TRBD2 (6 bases). The CDR3 length is 16 residues. In germline, CDR1 is SGHVS, CDR2 FNYEAQ. Trimming took 5 bases from V and 0 from J, leaving 14 bases between them. The CDR3 is CASSVSWGDSYNEQFF. CDR3 coding DNA: TGTGCCAGCAGCGTATCTTGGGGGGACTCCTACAATGAGCAGTTCTTC.

This chain links TRBV5-6 with TRBJ1-2, with a tentative D call TRBD1 (5 bases). Trimming cost V 0 bases and J 4 bases, with 10 bases left between them. CDR1 is SGHDT, CDR2 YYEEEE, per germline. This CDR3 has 14 amino acids. For the CDR3, the DNA is TGTGCCAGCAGCTTGGGGCAGGGAGGCTATGGCTACACCTTC. Amino acid sequence: CASSLGQGGYGYTF.

The chain couples TRBV10-2 to TRBJ2-1; TRBD2 is a possible D gene (6 bases). The CDR3 spans 11 residues. V was cut by 3 bases and J by 15 bases, with 12 bases left in between. From germline, CDR1 is WSHSY and CDR2 SAAADI. The CDR3: CASSDGGHGFF. The CDR3 DNA follows: TGCGCCAGCAGTGACGGAGGGCATGGGTTCTTC.

This clone has a single count. The rearrangement uses TRBV11-2 and TRBJ1-6; D gene unclear. V was clipped by 6 bases and J by 0 bases, with 12 bases between them. Looked up from germline, CDR1 is SGHAT and CDR2 is FQNNGV. The CDR3 has 16 residues. The CDR3, as DNA: TGTGCCAGCAGTTATTCCGGGAGCTCCTATAATTCACCCCTCCACTTT. Amino acid sequence: CASSYSGSSYNSPLHF.

As regards this clone: A read error may produce the germline difference seen at one junction end. This chain links TRBV7-7 with TRBJ1-1; D remains ambiguous. Germline lookup yields CDR1 SSHAT and CDR2 FNYEAQ (reference sequence). The CDR3 totals 15 residues. CDR3 region: CASSQAEASNTEAFF. The CDR3 bases are TGTGCTAGCAGCCAAGCGGAGGCCTCTAACACTGAAGCTTTCTTT.

The chain recombines TRBV5-6 with TRBJ2-1; 10 bases are a match to TRBD2. The CDR3 has 16 amino acids. Germline trimming cut 4 bases from V and 6 bases from J; bases unmatched to any gene: 10. Germline loops: CDR1 SGHDT, CDR2 YYEEEE. CDR3 loop: CASSRGATSGINEQFF. The CDR3, as DNA: TGTGCCAGCAGCCGGGGGGCTACTAGCGGGATCAATGAGCAGTTCTTC. Combining the CDR3 with reference TRBV5-6 and TRBJ2-1 gives the whole variable domain DAGVTQSPTHLIKTRGQQVTLRCSPKSGHDTVSWYQQALGQGPQFIFQYYEEEERQRGNFPDRFSGHQFPNYSSELNVNALLLGDSALYLCASSRGATSGINEQFFGPGTRLTVL.

This clone was seen repeatedly, ten times or more. The rearrangement uses TRBV9 and TRBJ2-7; no firm D call. Trimming removed 5 bases at V and 7 bases at J, with 13 bases between. CDR1 and CDR2 from the germline V gene are SGDLS and YYNGEE. There are 12 residues in the CDR3. In DNA form, the CDR3 reads TGTGCCAGCAGTCTTGACGGCAGGGAGCAGTACTTC. Amino acid sequence: CASSLDGREQYF.

The chain carries TRBV30 and TRBJ2-3; a weak D match, TRBD2 (5 bases). Germline V CDR1 and CDR2: GTSNPN, SVGIG (reference sequence). V lost 5 bases to trimming and J lost 1 base, with 19 bases between them. The CDR3 covers 16 residues. The CDR3 DNA reads TGTGCCTGGGCTCGGACTCAAAATACTGGCACAGATACGCAGTATTTT. Encoded protein: CAWARTQNTGTDTQYF.

The chain links TRBV30 to TRBJ1-5, with D tentatively TRBD1 (6 bases). Germline CDR1 and CDR2: GTSNPN and SVGIG (reference sequence). Trimming stripped 3 bases from V and 5 bases from J, with 11 bases between. The CDR3 is 13 residues long. CDR3 nucleotide sequence: TGTGCCTGGAGGGACAAGGGGGATCAGCCCCAGCATTTT. It yields the protein CAWRDKGDQPQHF.

The chain carries TRBV6-5 and TRBJ2-3; 10 nucleotides match TRBD2. This CDR3 is 13 amino acids long. Germline V gene lookup returns CDR1 MNHEY and CDR2 SVGAGI. V trimming: 8 bases; J trimming: 3 bases; junction bases outside the gene matches: 2. This CDR3 is CASGLADTDTQYF. The CDR3 region has the DNA TGTGCCAGCGGACTAGCGGATACAGATACGCAGTATTTT.

This clone was counted between two and nine times. The chain joins TRBV6-4 to TRBJ1-1; no definite D call. The ends were cut back, 0 bases at V and 1 base at J, with 6 bases in the middle. The CDR3 has 14 amino acids. Germline CDR1 and CDR2: MRHNA and SNTAGT. For the CDR3, the DNA is TGTGCCAGCAGTGACTCGGCCACGAACACTGAAGCTTTCTTT. Translating gives CASSDSATNTEAFF.

The V and J genes are TRBV6-4 and TRBJ2-2, with 10 bases lining up with TRBD1. In germline, CDR1 is MRHNA, CDR2 SNTAGT. V was clipped by 0 bases and J by 6 bases; unmatched bases: 1. There are 15 residues in the CDR3. The CDR3 DNA reads TGTGCCAGCAGTGACTCGGGACAGGGGTCCGGGGAGCTGTTTTTT. Translating gives CASSDSGQGSGELFF.

In DNA form, the CDR3 reads TGTGCCAGCAGTGAGGAGGGTTCCCTCTACGAGCAGTACTTC. Translated, it gives CASSEEGSLYEQYF. The chain recombines TRBV2 with TRBJ2-7; D might be TRBD2 (6 bases). V shed 3 bases and J shed 3 bases, with 12 bases lying between them. Germline CDR1 is SNHLY and CDR2 is FYNNEI. The CDR3 has 14 residues.